The TCR beta chain described here comes from a study of Graves' ophthalmopathy and Graves' hyperthyroidism. RNA transcripts provided the template for amplifying TCR beta CDR3 regions. HTBI-primed RT-PCR formed the first round, and a multiplex PCR formed the second. MiXCR, run by TCRdb on the multiplex PCR reads, gives a single entry per CDR3 protein. The sample shows 200,000 to 250,000 distinct CDR3 sequences, roughly 21% of them seen only once. Only a few counts were recorded for this clonotype. This CDR3 has 20 amino acids. Germline V gene lookup returns CDR1 SGDLS and CDR2 YYNGEE. V was clipped by 3 bases and J by 4 bases; unmatched bases: 14.

The sequenced sample was peripheral blood. This clonotype was obtained from a woman between 45 and 65 years old with Graves' ophthalmopathy. This sequence joins TRBV9 and TRBJ2-6; 12 bases match TRBD1. CDR3 in amino acids: CASSGGAGTGGAAGANVLTF. CDR3 nucleotide sequence: TGTGCCAGCAGCGGCGGGGCGGGGACAGGGGGCGCAGCGGGGGCCAACGTCCTGACTTTC.